By share, the clone carrying this T cell receptor beta chain ranks as medium-sized. The sample is drawn from a study of OX40 agonist ivuxolimab in advanced cancers. Produced via immunoSEQ multiplex PCR; TCRdb's table is partial and in-frame only. There are about 10,000 clones in the sample; 60% to 80% occur only once, and roughly 50% lies in the top ten. The CDR3 covers 14 residues. Germline V CDR1 and CDR2: MDHEN, SYDVKM. V was trimmed by 2 bases and J by 6 bases, leaving 10 bases between them. Here the sequenced sample was CD4+ or CD8+ T cells sorted from blood, taken in a trial of the OX40 agonist ivuxolimab. The V call is TRBV28, the J call TRBJ2-2, with D possibly matching TRBD2 (6 bases). This TCR was recovered from an adult with an advanced solid tumor such as melanoma, head and neck, liver or kidney cancer. This chain's CDR3 is CASSLKLAPGELFF. The CDR3 region has the DNA TGTGCCAGCAGTTTAAAACTAGCTCCCGGGGAGCTGTTTTTT.